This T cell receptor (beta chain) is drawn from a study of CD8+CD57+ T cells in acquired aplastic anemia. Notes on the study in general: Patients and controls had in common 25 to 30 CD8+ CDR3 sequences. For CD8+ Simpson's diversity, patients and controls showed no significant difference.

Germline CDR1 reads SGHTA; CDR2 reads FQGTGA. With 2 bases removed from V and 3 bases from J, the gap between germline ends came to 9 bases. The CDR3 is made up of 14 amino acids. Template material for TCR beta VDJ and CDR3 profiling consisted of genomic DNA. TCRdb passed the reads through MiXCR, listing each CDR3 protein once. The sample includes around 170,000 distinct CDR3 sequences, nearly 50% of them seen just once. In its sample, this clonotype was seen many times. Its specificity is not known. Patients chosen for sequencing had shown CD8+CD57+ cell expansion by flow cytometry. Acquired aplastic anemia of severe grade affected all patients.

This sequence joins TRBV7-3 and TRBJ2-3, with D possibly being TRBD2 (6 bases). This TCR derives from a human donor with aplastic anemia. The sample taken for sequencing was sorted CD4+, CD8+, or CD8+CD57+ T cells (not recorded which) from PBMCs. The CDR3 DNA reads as TGTGCCAGCAGCTTACGGGGGATGACAGATACGCAGTATTTT. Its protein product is CASSLRGMTDTQYF.